What follows is one T cell receptor (beta chain) and its context. Repertoires were generated with immunoSEQ multiplex PCR, while TCRdb's copy carries only in-frame clones and drops some. The sample includes 45,000 to 60,000 clones, over 85% of them seen just once. The sample originates from a study of chemoradiotherapy in HPV16-positive cancers. The source is a human donor with HPV-associated anogenital cancer. Sample: blood, taken from a patient who underwent chemoradiotherapy.

Written as DNA, the CDR3 is TGTGCCAGCAGCCCCACCCCAAATCAGCCCCAGCATTTT. It specifies CASSPTPNQPQHF. The chain carries TRBV6-5 and TRBJ1-5; D is ambiguous. Germline CDR1 reads MNHEY; CDR2 reads SVGAGI. The length of the CDR3 is 13 residues. Trimming pared 6 bases from V and 4 bases from J, leaving 10 bases between.